This T cell receptor (beta chain) was sequenced for a study of ipilimumab plus nivolumab after autologous stem cell transplantation (dated by TCRdb to about 2021). About the full investigation: Trial patients received a median of about five ipilimumab doses and fewer than 10 nivolumab doses. Primary refractory and relapsed disease were included in the DLBCL cohort, with 18-month progression-free survival of around 84% and 29%, respectively. Patients with high-risk diffuse large B cell lymphoma, mature T cell lymphoma, or multiple myeloma undergoing autologous transplant were enrolled in the trial. The intent-to-treat population of the trial was made up of thirty-five patients. What the research found in general, with its limitations: Combined checkpoint inhibition as post-transplant consolidation was concluded by the authors to appear tolerable. The authors stated that profiles of the T cell receptor repertoire, regulatory T cell phenotype and gut microbiota provided a biologic rationale for studying this approach further.

Sequences SNHLY (CDR1) and FYNNEI (CDR2) are obtained from the germline V gene. From the cysteine through the phenylalanine, the CDR3 covers 14 amino acids. CDR3 DNA only is kept here, 42 bases in frame from base 1. The V and J ends are trimmed by 3 bases and 1 base, leaving 6 bases between them. Checkpoint therapy began 14 to 28 days after autologous transplant, with ipilimumab given at 1 mg/kg intravenously on day 1 of selected weeks. Patients received nivolumab at 3 mg/kg intravenously on day 1 of weeks 1, 4, 7, 10, and every two weeks through week 26. This Phase Ib clinical trial tested ipilimumab plus nivolumab, a combined checkpoint inhibition, as consolidation after autologous stem cell transplantation. To prepare the library, the immunoSEQ multiplex PCR assay was applied. Sourced from immuneACCESS, this table was stored by TCRdb with only in-frame sequences that have V and J called. A share of the clones is absent; for the studies checked, an unresolved V gene accounts for under half, and the remainder has no known explanation. This sample comprises some 87,000 clones, 83% of them detected only once. The biggest ten clones account for approximately 2.2% of the sample.

Points on this clone: Its antigen specificity is not known. No base qualities exist here, and no much larger clone lies one base off it.

This clonotype originated in a male donor with diffuse large B-cell lymphoma. The chain uses TRBV2 and TRBJ2-2; no D segment can be confidently identified. The specimen comprised PBMCs, sampled in a trial of ipilimumab plus nivolumab as post-transplant consolidation. The CDR3 corresponds to CASSETENTGELFF. The DNA sequence is as follows: TGTGCCAGCAGTGAGACTGAGAACACCGGGGAGCTGTTTTTT.